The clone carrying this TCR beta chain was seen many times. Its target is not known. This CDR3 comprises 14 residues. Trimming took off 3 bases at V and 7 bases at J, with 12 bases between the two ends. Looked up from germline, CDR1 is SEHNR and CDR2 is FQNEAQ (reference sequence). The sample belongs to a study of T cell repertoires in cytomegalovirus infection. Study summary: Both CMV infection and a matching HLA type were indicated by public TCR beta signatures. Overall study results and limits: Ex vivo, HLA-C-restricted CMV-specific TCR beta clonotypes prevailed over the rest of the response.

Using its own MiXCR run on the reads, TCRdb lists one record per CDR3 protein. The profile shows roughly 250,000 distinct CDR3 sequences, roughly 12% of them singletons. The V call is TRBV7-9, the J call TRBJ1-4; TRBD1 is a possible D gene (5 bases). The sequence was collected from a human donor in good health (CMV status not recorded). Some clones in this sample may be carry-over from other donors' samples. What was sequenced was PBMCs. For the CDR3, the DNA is TGTGCCAGCAGCTTGTCGGGGGTCGGTGAAAAACTGTTTTTT. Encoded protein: CASSLSGVGEKLFF. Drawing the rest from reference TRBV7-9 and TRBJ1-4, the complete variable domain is DTGVSQNPRHKITKRGQNVTFRCDPISEHNRLYWYRQTLGQGPEFLTYFQNEAQLEKSRLLSDRFSAERPKGSFSTLEIQRTEQGDSAMYLCASSLSGVGEKLFFGSGTQLSVL.